This T cell receptor (beta chain) was profiled in a study of blood T cells in healthy people across ages. Study-level findings and limits: Researchers judged that diversity estimates from one million T cells fell short of true values.

Germline lookup yields CDR1 LNHDA and CDR2 SQIVND (reference sequence). V shed 11 bases and J shed 2 bases, with 15 bases lying between them. CDR3 length equals 13 residues. PCR was performed a second time for about 7 to 11 cycles using a sample-barcoded 5' primer and a J-beta primer mix. Each TCR beta cDNA got a 12-nucleotide random molecular identifier. One entry per CDR3 protein results from TCRdb running MiXCR on the 5' RACE reads. Seen here are 600,000 to 850,000 distinct CDR3 sequences, roughly 44% observed once, and the top ten hold around 20%. The donors, aged 6 to 90, were healthy Caucasians from Russia. About this clonotype: Its antigen is undetermined.

Source material: blood. The sequence was obtained from a woman between 55 and 75 years old in good health. The J gene is TRBJ2-5, the V gene TRBV19; TRBD1 or TRBD2 may be the D gene (6 bases each). CDR3 residues: CAAAPGAQETQYF. CDR3 nucleotide sequence: TGTGCCGCAGCCCCGGGGGCGCAAGAGACCCAGTACTTC.